One sample yielded the 6 T cell receptor beta chains listed below, sequenced in a study of T cell responses to AZD1222 COVID-19 vaccine. TCRdb keeps only in-frame clones here, not all; method: immunoSEQ multiplex PCR. The table includes around 130,000 clones, more than 90% detected once. The source material was peripheral blood, sampled 28 days after the second AZD1222 dose. The source of these receptors is an adult who received the AZD1222 COVID-19 vaccine.

The chain is built from TRBV7-2 and TRBJ2-7; D is possibly TRBD1 (5 bases). Germline loops: CDR1 SGHTA, CDR2 FQGNSA. The CDR3 loop spans 13 amino acids. Between the trimmed V and J ends, which lost 3 bases and 4 bases, there was a span of 10 bases. The CDR3 protein is CASSFQTDYEQYF. CDR3 sequence (DNA): TGTGCCAGCAGCTTCCAGACAGATTACGAGCAGTACTTC.

The V gene is TRBV20-1, the J gene TRBJ1-2; unclear D gene. V was pared by 5 bases and J by 0 bases, with 4 bases between. The CDR3 sequence is 11 residues long. The germline V gene has CDR1 DFQATT and CDR2 SNEGSKA (reference sequence). In nucleotides, the CDR3 is TGCAGTGCTTCAGCTAACTATGGCTACACCTTC. Its protein product is CSASANYGYTF.

CDR3 nucleotide sequence: TGTGCCACCAGTGGAGGACAGGGGGCGAGAGGCTACACCTTC. Its protein is CATSGGQGARGYTF. This sequence joins TRBV24-1 and TRBJ1-2; 11 positions match TRBD1. Germline assignment: CDR1 KGHDR and CDR2 SFDVKD. The CDR3 has 14 residues. V was pared by 5 bases and J by 8 bases, with 6 bases of the junction left unmatched.

The CDR3 loop reads CASRSDRGLLEKLFF. Written as DNA, the CDR3 is TGTGCCAGCAGGTCGGACAGGGGGCTTCTAGAAAAACTGTTTTTT. The V and J genes are TRBV6-5 and TRBJ1-4, with 11 bases lining up with TRBD1. From germline, CDR1 is MNHEY and CDR2 SVGAGI. The trim removed 6 bases at V and 8 bases at J, leaving 8 bases unmatched. The CDR3 contains 15 residues.

The J gene is TRBJ2-3, the V gene TRBV27; 8 bases match TRBD2. V trimming: 3 bases; J trimming: 1 base; junction bases outside the gene matches: 9. CDR1 is MNHEY and CDR2 is SMNVEV in the germline V gene (reference sequence). There are 17 residues in the CDR3. CDR3 loop: CASSFLSGGAGTDTQYF. In DNA, the CDR3 is TGTGCCAGCAGTTTCCTCTCGGGGGGGGCCGGCACAGATACGCAGTATTTT.

The chain couples TRBV6-1 to TRBJ1-2; TRBD1 might be the D (6 bases). Germline CDR1 MNHNS, CDR2 SASEGT. V lost 2 bases, J lost 4 bases, and 17 bases lay in between. This CDR3 is 16 amino acids long. CDR3 residues: CASSELGGPHTYGYTF. CDR3 nucleotide sequence: TGTGCCAGCAGTGAATTGGGGGGGCCTCACACCTATGGCTACACCTTC.